The 29 T cell receptor beta chains below all came from one sample that was sequenced in a study of T cell repertoires in cytomegalovirus infection. TCRdb reprocessed the reads via MiXCR and lists one record per CDR3 protein. This table has hundreds of thousands of distinct CDR3 sequences, around a tenth appearing once. Sample: PBMCs. The receptors derive from a human donor in good health (CMV status not recorded). Some clones in this sample may be carry-over from other donors' samples.

This clonotype was observed a handful of times. V and J are TRBV20-1 and TRBJ2-1, with no clear D. In germline, CDR1 is DFQATT, CDR2 SNEGSKA (reference sequence). Trimming took off 6 bases at V and 5 bases at J, with 17 bases between the two ends. This CDR3 is built from 14 residues. The CDR3 spells CSAQAVRVNNEQFF. CDR3 DNA: TGCAGTGCCCAGGCGGTAAGGGTCAACAATGAGCAGTTCTTC.

The chain carries TRBV28 and TRBJ2-5; tentatively, D is TRBD1 (6 bases). This CDR3 is 16 amino acids long. The V end was cut by 0 bases, the J end by 2 bases, with 13 bases between. The germline V gene encodes CDR1 MDHEN and CDR2 SYDVKM. Here the CDR3 reads CASSLWGASFQETQYF. CDR3 sequence (DNA): TGTGCCAGCAGTTTATGGGGGGCGAGTTTTCAAGAGACCCAGTACTTC.

This clonotype was observed a few times. The V and J genes are TRBV20-1 and TRBJ1-2; weak D call: TRBD1 (6 bases). This CDR3 is built from 14 residues. The germline gives CDR1 DFQATT, CDR2 SNEGSKA (reference sequence). Trimming removed 3 bases from V and 3 bases from J, with 14 bases in between. The CDR3 spells CSASSSGADYGYTF. For the CDR3, the DNA is TGCAGTGCTAGTAGCTCAGGGGCGGACTATGGCTACACCTTC.

The rearrangement links TRBV15 to TRBJ2-7, with D uncertain. Trimming left V 8 bases short and J 6 bases short, with 5 bases between. From germline, CDR1 is LNHNV and CDR2 YYDKDF (reference sequence). The CDR3 covers 9 residues. DNA of the CDR3: TGTGCCACCGGATCCGAGCAGTACTTC. Protein product: CATGSEQYF.

CDR3 coding DNA: TGTGCCAGCAGCTTATCATCGGGGCCGTTGGGCTATGGCTACACCTTC. It encodes CASSLSSGPLGYGYTF. The chain links TRBV7-9 to TRBJ1-2, with D maybe TRBD1 (5 bases). V was pared by 2 bases and J by 4 bases, with 17 bases between. Germline V gene lookup returns CDR1 SEHNR and CDR2 FQNEAQ (reference sequence). The CDR3 loop spans 16 amino acids.

In this sample, this clonotype is medium-sized. The genes are TRBV28 and TRBJ1-5; TRBD1 matches 7 bases. With V trimmed by 5 bases and J by 2 bases, 6 bases remained unmatched. Germline V gene lookup returns CDR1 MDHEN and CDR2 SYDVKM. The CDR3 contains 15 residues. CDR3 loop: CASSLFRGGNQPQHF. The DNA of the CDR3 is TGTGCCAGCAGTCTCTTCAGGGGGGGCAATCAGCCCCAGCATTTT. Together with reference TRBV28 and TRBJ1-5, the CDR3 gives the full variable domain: DVKVTQSSRYLVKRTGEKVFLECVQDMDHENMFWYRQDPGLGLRLIYFSYDVKMKEKGDIPEGYSVSREKKERFSLILESASTNQTSMYLCASSLFRGGNQPQHFGDGTRLSIL.

A remark on this clonotype: It may be a read error: a sequence one base away is much more abundant. This chain joins TRBV30 and TRBJ1-1, with D uncertain. This CDR3 comprises 11 residues. Germline V gene lookup returns CDR1 GTSNPN and CDR2 SVGIG (reference sequence). CDR3 bases: TGTGCCTCCGGGCCAAACACTAAAGCTTTCTTT. Residues: CASGPNTKAFF.

Many counts were recorded for this clonotype. J is TRBJ1-4 and V is TRBV2, with no clear D. Looked up from germline, CDR1 is SNHLY and CDR2 is FYNNEI. This CDR3 contains 15 residues. Between the trimmed V and J ends, which lost 7 bases and 0 bases, there was a span of 12 bases. In DNA, the CDR3 is TGTGCCAGCATCGGGGTCCAAGCAACTAATGAAAAACTGTTTTTT. It translates to CASIGVQATNEKLFF. Filled out from reference TRBV2 and TRBJ1-4, the complete variable domain reads EPEVTQTPSHQVTQMGQEVILRCVPISNHLYFYWYRQILGQKVEFLVSFYNNEISEKSEIFDDQFSVERPDGSNFTLKIRSTKLEDSAMYFCASIGVQATNEKLFFGSGTQLSVL.

Concerning this clonotype itself: Given a much more abundant clone one base away, this may be a read error. The chain recombines TRBV12-3 or TRBV12-4 with TRBJ2-7; D ambiguous. The CDR3 length is 14 residues. The CDR3 reads CASSLWASTAEQHF. The CDR3 DNA sequence: TGTGCCAGCAGTTTATGGGCTAGTACCGCCGAGCAGCACTTC.

This clonotype was found many times. This chain joins TRBV11-1 and TRBJ2-3; D unresolved. Between the trimmed V and J ends, which lost 3 bases and 3 bases, there was a span of 13 bases. The CDR3 contains 15 residues. In germline, CDR1 is SGHAT, CDR2 FQDESV (reference sequence). The DNA for the CDR3 is TGTGCCAGCAGCTTGAAAACAAAGCCTACAGATACGCAGTATTTT. It is translated as CASSLKTKPTDTQYF.

This clonotype was counted many times. V gene TRBV28 combines with J gene TRBJ2-2; D is unresolved. Per germline, CDR1 MDHEN and CDR2 SYDVKM. This CDR3 contains 10 residues. V was cut by 6 bases and J by 9 bases, with 5 bases left in between. CDR3 in amino acids: CASSHRELFF. DNA of the CDR3: TGTGCCAGCAGCCATAGGGAGCTGTTTTTT.

There are many counts of this clonotype. CDR3 sequence (DNA): TGTGCCAGCAGCCATCCCCCCCCCTCTGGAAACACCATATATTTT. Its translation: CASSHPPPSGNTIYF. The V and J genes are TRBV7-2 and TRBJ1-3, with no clear D. V lost 5 bases and J lost 0, with 11 bases in between. Germline V gene data show CDR1 as SGHTA and CDR2 as FQGNSA. This CDR3 comprises 15 residues.

A few counts support this clonotype. The chain has TRBV15 and TRBJ1-1; no reliable D call. CDR1 and CDR2 (germline): LNHNV, YYDKDF (reference sequence). This CDR3 has 14 amino acids. With 8 bases removed from V and 2 bases from J, the gap between germline ends came to 15 bases. CDR3 amino acids: CATSGFGVNTEAFF. In DNA, the CDR3 is TGTGCCACCTCCGGGTTCGGGGTAAACACTGAAGCTTTCTTT.

This clonotype was observed at least ten times. This CDR3 reads CASSQDGGMDYGYTF. For the CDR3, the DNA is TGTGCCAGCAGCCAAGACGGGGGTATGGACTATGGCTACACCTTC. This chain uses TRBV4-2 with TRBJ1-2, with D perhaps TRBD1 (5 bases). V was clipped by 0 bases and J by 3 bases, with 11 bases between them. The germline gives CDR1 LGHNA, CDR2 YNFKEQ. This CDR3 spans 15 amino acids.

This clonotype was observed many times. This sequence joins TRBV19 and TRBJ2-3; TRBD1 is a possible D gene (5 bases). CDR3 length: 15 amino acids. V shed 3 bases and J shed 3 bases, with 13 bases lying between them. The germline V gene has CDR1 LNHDA and CDR2 SQIVND (reference sequence). The CDR3, as DNA: TGTGCCAGTAGTATGGTCGGACATAGGACAGATACGCAGTATTTT. This codes for CASSMVGHRTDTQYF.

The chain joins TRBV7-2 to TRBJ2-7; no clear D gene. The germline CDR1 and CDR2 sequences are SGHTA and FQGNSA. CDR3 length: 14 amino acids. The ends were cut back, 1 base at V and 5 bases at J, with 12 bases in the middle. The CDR3 DNA reads as TGTGCCAGCAGCTTAGATCTCACCCGGGACGAGCAGTACTTC. It encodes CASSLDLTRDEQYF.

The chain combines TRBV5-1 with TRBJ1-2; D ambiguous. The CDR3 runs 16 residues. Trimming shortened V by 5 bases and J by 0 bases, and 17 bases separated the two germline ends. Germline V gene data show CDR1 as SGHRS and CDR2 as YFSETQ. The CDR3 here is CASRGGQSASNYGYTF. CDR3 DNA sequence: TGCGCCAGCAGAGGAGGGCAGTCGGCCTCTAACTATGGCTACACCTTC.

The sample holds a few counts of this clonotype. This chain joins TRBV7-2 and TRBJ2-7; D not resolved. CDR1 and CDR2 (germline): SGHTA, FQGNSA. This CDR3 is 14 amino acids long. Trimming shortened V by 1 base and J by 3 bases, and 10 bases separated the two germline ends. The chain's CDR3 is CASSLVYGNYEQYF. The CDR3 DNA follows: TGTGCCAGCAGCTTAGTGTATGGGAACTACGAGCAGTACTTC.

A few counts support this clonotype. This chain connects TRBV7-4 to TRBJ2-1; TRBD2 is a possible D gene (5 bases). The germline V gene encodes CDR1 SGHVT and CDR2 SQSDAQ. The V gene lost 1 base and the J gene lost 2 bases, with 15 bases spanning the gap. CDR3 length: 17 amino acids. Written as DNA, the CDR3 is TGTGCCAGCAGCTTAGTCAATCTAGCTTCAGCCTACAATGAGCAGTTCTTC. This translates into CASSLVNLASAYNEQFF.

This clonotype appeared many times. This chain links TRBV7-2 with TRBJ2-1, with 9 bases aligning to TRBD2. J gave up 5 bases and V 5 bases, and 7 bases lay outside the gene matches. CDR1 and CDR2 from the germline V gene are SGHTA and FQGNSA. This CDR3 contains 15 residues. The CDR3 DNA sequence: TGTGCCAGCAGCCATAGCGGGGGAGCGAACAATGAGCAGTTCTTC. Protein product: CASSHSGGANNEQFF.

The chain combines TRBV28 with TRBJ2-1; 7 nucleotides match TRBD2. The trim removed 6 bases at V and 4 bases at J, leaving 6 bases unmatched. The CDR3 length is 14 residues. CDR1 MDHEN and CDR2 SYDVKM come from the germline V gene. In DNA, the CDR3 is TGTGCCAGCAGAGAGGCGGGAGCTTACAATGAGCAGTTCTTC. Its translation is CASREAGAYNEQFF.

The chain uses TRBV7-2 and TRBJ2-3; a possible D gene is TRBD2 (7 bases). Trimming removed 5 bases at V and 4 bases at J, with 19 bases between. CDR1 is SGHTA, CDR2 FQGNSA, per germline. The CDR3 runs 16 residues. This chain's CDR3 is CASSPRRGHKADTQYF. In DNA form, the CDR3 reads TGTGCCAGCAGCCCACGGCGGGGGCACAAGGCAGATACGCAGTATTTT. The full variable domain, rest sourced from reference TRBV7-2 and TRBJ2-3, is GAGVSQSPSNKVTEKGKDVELRCDPISGHTALYWYRQSLGQGLEFLIYFQGNSAPDKSGLPSDRFSAERTGGSVSTLTIQRTQQEDSAVYLCASSPRRGHKADTQYFGPGTRLTVL.

This clonotype was seen many times. The chain uses TRBV7-3 and TRBJ2-2; 8 nucleotides match TRBD1. Per germline, CDR1 SGHTA and CDR2 FQGTGA. The CDR3 consists of 15 residues. The V gene end was trimmed by 6 bases and the J gene end by 1 base; junction bases not matched to a gene: 4. The CDR3 loop is CASSFDRGNTGELFF. The CDR3 DNA is TGTGCCAGCAGTTTTGACAGGGGGAACACCGGGGAGCTGTTTTTT.

This clonotype was found a few times. This rearrangement joins TRBV20-1 to TRBJ1-2; TRBD1 aligns across 8 bases. Germline CDR1 reads DFQATT; CDR2 reads SNEGSKA (reference sequence). The CDR3 runs to 14 residues. Trimming at V came to 1 base and at J to 8 bases, leaving 9 bases not matched to a gene. In DNA form, the CDR3 reads TGCAGTGCTAGAGCACCCGGACAGGGTGTCGGCTACACCTTC. Translated: CSARAPGQGVGYTF.

In its sample, this clonotype ranks as medium-sized. The rearrangement links TRBV10-3 to TRBJ1-1; TRBD1 agrees at 7 bases. The CDR3 has 15 amino acids. V lost 10 bases to trimming and J lost 7 bases; unmatched junction nucleotides: 18. Germline V gene sequence: CDR1 ENHRY, CDR2 SYGVKD. The CDR3 bases are TGTGCCACGGGGGACAGATCCAATCTACCCGGTGAAGCTTTCTTT. It is translated as CATGDRSNLPGEAFF.

This clonotype was picked up many times. The chain combines TRBV7-2 with TRBJ2-7, with TRBD1 matching 7 bases. Germline assignment: CDR1 SGHTA and CDR2 FQGNSA. The V gene end was trimmed by 4 bases and the J gene end by 9 bases; junction bases not matched to a gene: 12. The CDR3 is made up of 14 amino acids. CDR3 loop: CASSSPGQISRQYF. The CDR3 DNA follows: TGTGCCAGCAGCTCTCCGGGACAGATCAGTCGGCAGTACTTC.

J is TRBJ1-5 and V is TRBV20-1; 10 nucleotides match TRBD1. The CDR3 runs to 17 residues. The germline V gene encodes CDR1 DFQATT and CDR2 SNEGSKA (reference sequence). J was trimmed by 2 bases and V by 3 bases; bases with no gene match: 10. CDR3 region: CSASRQGARWGNQPQHF. CDR3 nucleotides: TGCAGTGCTAGTAGACAGGGGGCGCGTTGGGGCAATCAGCCCCAGCATTTT.

This clonotype was counted a few times. The genes are TRBV6-6 and TRBJ2-2; 7 positions agree with TRBD2. Germline CDR1 reads MNHNY; CDR2 reads SVGAGI (reference sequence). This CDR3 has 15 residues. V lost 6 bases, J lost 0 bases, and 4 bases stayed unmatched. The CDR3 here is CASREREANTGELFF. Here the CDR3 DNA reads TGTGCCAGCAGGGAGCGGGAAGCGAACACCGGGGAGCTGTTTTTT.

The J gene is TRBJ1-1, the V gene TRBV5-4; 9 positions match TRBD1. V lost 3 bases to trimming and J lost 1 base; unmatched junction nucleotides: 4. From germline, CDR1 is SGHNT and CDR2 YYREEE (reference sequence). There are 15 residues in the CDR3. The CDR3 is CASSSIQGANTEAFF. The CDR3 region has the DNA TGTGCCAGCAGCTCCATACAGGGGGCGAACACTGAAGCTTTCTTT.